This TCR beta chain was sequenced for a study of blood T cell repertoires in COVID-19. At the level of the study: T cells, B-cell-depleted T cells, or PBMCs provided the cDNA or gDNA that served as material.

Clinical history reported by participants formed the basis on which cohorts were assigned. The authors' processing: From reference gene primer amplification, estimates of nucleated cell counts were derived. The method was immunoSEQ multiplex PCR; TCRdb's version includes in-frame clones alone and lacks a portion of them. V, J and clone size were drawn from that table, and D and trimming were deduced from the DNA. The table records 200,000 to 250,000 clones, about four fifths of them present only once. The receptor was derived from a man aged 55 to 70 who had recovered from COVID-19. The sample taken for sequencing was PBMCs or T cells enriched from blood (not recorded which).

This CDR3 is CAIRGQQETQYF. As DNA, the CDR3 is TGTGCCATCAGGGGACAGCAAGAGACCCAGTACTTC. The rearrangement links TRBV10-3 to TRBJ2-5; 7 positions match TRBD1. V was pared by 6 bases and J by 2 bases, with 0 bases of the junction left unmatched. The CDR3 extends over 12 amino acids. Germline CDR1 is ENHRY and CDR2 is SYGVKD.